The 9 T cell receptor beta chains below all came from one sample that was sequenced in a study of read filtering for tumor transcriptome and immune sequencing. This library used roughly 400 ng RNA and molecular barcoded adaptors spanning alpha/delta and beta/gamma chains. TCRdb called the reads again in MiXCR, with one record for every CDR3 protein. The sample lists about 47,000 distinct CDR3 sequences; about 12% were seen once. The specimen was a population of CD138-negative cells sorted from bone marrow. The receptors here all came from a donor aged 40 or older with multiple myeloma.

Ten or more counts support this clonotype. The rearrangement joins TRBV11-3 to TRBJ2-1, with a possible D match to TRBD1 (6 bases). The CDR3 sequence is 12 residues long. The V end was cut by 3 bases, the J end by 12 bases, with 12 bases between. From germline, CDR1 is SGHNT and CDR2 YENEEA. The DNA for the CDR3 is TGTGCCAGCAGCTTTTCAGGGGAAGGGCAGTTCTTC. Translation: CASSFSGEGQFF.

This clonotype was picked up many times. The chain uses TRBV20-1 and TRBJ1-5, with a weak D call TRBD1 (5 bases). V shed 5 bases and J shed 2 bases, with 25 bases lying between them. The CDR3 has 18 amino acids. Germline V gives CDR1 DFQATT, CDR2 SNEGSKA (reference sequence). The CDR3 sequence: CSAPAQGGEVKRNQPQHF. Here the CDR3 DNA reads TGCAGTGCTCCTGCTCAGGGTGGAGAGGTGAAACGCAATCAGCCCCAGCATTTT.

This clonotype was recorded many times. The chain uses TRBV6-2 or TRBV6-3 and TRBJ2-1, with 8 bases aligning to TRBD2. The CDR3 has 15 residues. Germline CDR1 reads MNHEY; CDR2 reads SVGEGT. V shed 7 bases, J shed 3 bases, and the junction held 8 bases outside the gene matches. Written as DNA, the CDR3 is TGTGCCAGCAAAGTTGAGCGGGAGTTCTACAATGAGCAGTTCTTC. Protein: CASKVEREFYNEQFF.

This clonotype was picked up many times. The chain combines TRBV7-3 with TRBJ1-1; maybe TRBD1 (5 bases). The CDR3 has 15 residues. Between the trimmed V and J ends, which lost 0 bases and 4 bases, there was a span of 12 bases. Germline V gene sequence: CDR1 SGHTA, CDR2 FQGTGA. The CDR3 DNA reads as TGTGCCAGCAGCTTAACTGCGAGCAGGGTCACTGAAGCTTTCTTT. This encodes CASSLTASRVTEAFF.

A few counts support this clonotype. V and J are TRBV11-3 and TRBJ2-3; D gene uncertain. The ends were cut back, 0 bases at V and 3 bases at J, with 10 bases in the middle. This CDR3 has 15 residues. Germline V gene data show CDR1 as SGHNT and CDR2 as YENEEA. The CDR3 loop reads CASSLEDGTTDTQYF. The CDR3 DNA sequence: TGTGCCAGCAGCTTAGAGGATGGTACTACAGATACGCAGTATTTT.

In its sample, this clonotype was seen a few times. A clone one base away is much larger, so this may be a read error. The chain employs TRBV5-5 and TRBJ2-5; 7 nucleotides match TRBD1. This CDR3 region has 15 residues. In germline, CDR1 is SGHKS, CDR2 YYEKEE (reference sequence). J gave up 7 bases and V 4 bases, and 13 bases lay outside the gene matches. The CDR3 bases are TGTGCCAGCAGCCTAGAGGACAGGTCTGGGGGGACCCAGTACTTC. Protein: CASSLEDRSGGTQYF.

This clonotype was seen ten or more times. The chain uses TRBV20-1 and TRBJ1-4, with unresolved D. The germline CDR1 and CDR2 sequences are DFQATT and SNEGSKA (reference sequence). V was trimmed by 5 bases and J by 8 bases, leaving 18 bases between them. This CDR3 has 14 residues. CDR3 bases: TGCAGTGCTCCGGACTCGTGGACCGGGGAAAAACTGTTTTTT. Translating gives CSAPDSWTGEKLFF.

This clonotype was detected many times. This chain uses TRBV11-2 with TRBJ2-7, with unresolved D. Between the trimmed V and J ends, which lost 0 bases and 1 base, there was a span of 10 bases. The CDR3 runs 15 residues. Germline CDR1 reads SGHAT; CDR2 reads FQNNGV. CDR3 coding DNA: TGTGCCAGCAGCTTAGATCTGGGCGAGTCCTACGAGCAGTACTTC. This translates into CASSLDLGESYEQYF.

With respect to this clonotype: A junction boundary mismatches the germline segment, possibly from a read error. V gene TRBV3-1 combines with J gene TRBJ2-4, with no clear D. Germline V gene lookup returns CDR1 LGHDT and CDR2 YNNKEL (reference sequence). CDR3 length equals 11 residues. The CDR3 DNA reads TGTGCCAGCAGCCAAGATAGCATTCGGTACTTC. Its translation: CASSQDSIRYF.